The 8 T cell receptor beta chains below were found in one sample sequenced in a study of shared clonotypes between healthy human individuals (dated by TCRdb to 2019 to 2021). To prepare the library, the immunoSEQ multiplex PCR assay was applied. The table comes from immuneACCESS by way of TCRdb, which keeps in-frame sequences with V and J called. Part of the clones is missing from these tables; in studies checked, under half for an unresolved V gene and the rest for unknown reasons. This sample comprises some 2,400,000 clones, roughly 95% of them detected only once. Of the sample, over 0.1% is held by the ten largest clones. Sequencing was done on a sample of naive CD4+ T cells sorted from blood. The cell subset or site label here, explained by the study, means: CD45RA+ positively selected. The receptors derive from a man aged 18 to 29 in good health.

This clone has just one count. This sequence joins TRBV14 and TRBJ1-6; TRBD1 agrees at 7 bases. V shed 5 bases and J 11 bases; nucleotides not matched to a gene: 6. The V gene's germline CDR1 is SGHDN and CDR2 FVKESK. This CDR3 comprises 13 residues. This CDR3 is CASSGWTGAPLHF. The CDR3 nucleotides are TGTGCCAGCAGCGGATGGACAGGTGCACCCCTCCACTTT.

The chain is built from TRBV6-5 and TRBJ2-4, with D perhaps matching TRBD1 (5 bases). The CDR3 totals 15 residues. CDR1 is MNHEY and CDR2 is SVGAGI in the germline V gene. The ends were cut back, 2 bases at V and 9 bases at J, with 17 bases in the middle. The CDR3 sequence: CASSYTDRDLGIQYF. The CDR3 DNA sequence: TGTGCCAGCAGTTACACCGACAGAGATCTCGGCATTCAGTACTTC.

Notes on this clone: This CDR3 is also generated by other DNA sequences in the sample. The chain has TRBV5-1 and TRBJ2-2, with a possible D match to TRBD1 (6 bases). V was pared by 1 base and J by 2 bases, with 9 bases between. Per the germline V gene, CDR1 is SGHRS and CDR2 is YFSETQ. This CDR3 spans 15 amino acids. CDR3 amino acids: CASSLNRANTGELFF. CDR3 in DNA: TGCGCCAGCAGCTTGAACAGGGCTAACACCGGGGAGCTGTTTTTT.

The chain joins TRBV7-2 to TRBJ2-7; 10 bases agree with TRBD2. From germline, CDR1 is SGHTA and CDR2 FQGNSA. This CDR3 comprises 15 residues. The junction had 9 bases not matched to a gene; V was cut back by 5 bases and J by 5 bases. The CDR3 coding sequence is TGTGCCAGCAGCACCGCAGGGACTAGCGCAGACGAGCAGTACTTC. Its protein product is CASSTAGTSADEQYF.

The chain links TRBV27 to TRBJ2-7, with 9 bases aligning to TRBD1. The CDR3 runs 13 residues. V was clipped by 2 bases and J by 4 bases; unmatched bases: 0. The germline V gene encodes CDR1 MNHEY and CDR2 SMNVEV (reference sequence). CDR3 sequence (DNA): TGTGCCAGCAGTTTAGGGACAGGGTACGAGCAGTACTTC. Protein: CASSLGTGYEQYF.

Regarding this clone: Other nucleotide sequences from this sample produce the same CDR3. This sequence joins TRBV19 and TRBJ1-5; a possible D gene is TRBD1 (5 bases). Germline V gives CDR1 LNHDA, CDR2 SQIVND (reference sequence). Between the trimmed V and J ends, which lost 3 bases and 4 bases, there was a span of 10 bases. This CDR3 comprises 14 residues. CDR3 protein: CASSIGTSNQPQHF. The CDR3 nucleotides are TGTGCCAGTAGTATCGGGACCTCGAATCAGCCCCAGCATTTT.

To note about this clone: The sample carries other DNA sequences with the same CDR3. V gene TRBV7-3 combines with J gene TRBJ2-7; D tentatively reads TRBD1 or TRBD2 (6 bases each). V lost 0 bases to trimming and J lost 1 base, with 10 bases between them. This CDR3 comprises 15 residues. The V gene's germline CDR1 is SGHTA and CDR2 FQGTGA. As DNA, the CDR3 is TGTGCCAGCAGCTTAACGGGGGGCTCATCCTACGAGCAGTACTTC. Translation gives CASSLTGGSSYEQYF.

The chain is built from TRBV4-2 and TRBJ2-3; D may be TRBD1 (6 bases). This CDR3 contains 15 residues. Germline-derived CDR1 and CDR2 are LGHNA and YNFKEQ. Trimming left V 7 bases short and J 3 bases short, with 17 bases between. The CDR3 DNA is TGTGCCAGCACCTCAGAGGTAGGGGGTACAGATACGCAGTATTTT. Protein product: CASTSEVGGTDTQYF.